These 25 T cell receptor beta chains were all obtained from the same sample, sequenced in a study of lung T cells in sarcoidosis with Löfgren's syndrome (dated by TCRdb to 2015 to 2018). For sequencing, an Illumina MiSeq was employed. TCRdb's own reprocessing of the public reads used fastp at Q25 and MiXCR and kept productive beta chains. Each record represents a unique CDR3 protein, reported with the most common genes and DNA among its rows. Recorded for this sample are about 19,000 distinct CDR3 sequences; around a fifth of them occurred a single time. Jointly, the top ten make up approximately 0.77% of the sample. The sequencing sample was made of CD4+ T cells from bronchoalveolar lavage. These receptors came from a human donor with sarcoidosis (Löfgren's syndrome or another form), or a control subject (not recorded which).

Sample share makes this clonotype medium-sized (0.01 to 0.1%). The chain couples TRBV6-2 or TRBV6-3 to TRBJ2-7, with no clear D. CDR1 is MNHEY and CDR2 is SVGEGT in the germline V gene. The CDR3 is 11 amino acids. Trimming took 6 bases from V and 3 from J, leaving 6 bases between them. The CDR3 here is CASSRNYEQYF. DNA for the CDR3: TGTGCCAGCAGCCGAAACTACGAGCAGTACTTC.

At least ten counts were recorded for this clonotype. The chain couples TRBV12-3 or TRBV12-4 to TRBJ2-7, with D maybe TRBD1 (6 bases). Deletions cut 5 bases from V and 6 bases from J, with 11 bases between. The CDR3 contains 12 residues. The CDR3 loop is CASSRTGSEQYF. The CDR3 coding sequence is TGTGCCAGCAGTCGAACAGGGAGCGAGCAGTACTTC.

This clonotype occurred a few times. V is TRBV2 and J is TRBJ1-5, with 7 positions matching TRBD1. With V trimmed by 4 bases and J by 1 base, 10 bases remained unmatched. This CDR3 has 17 amino acids. The germline V gene encodes CDR1 SNHLY and CDR2 FYNNEI. The CDR3 region is CASSGLDRFRSNQPQHF. For the CDR3, the DNA is TGTGCCAGCAGTGGATTGGACAGGTTTCGAAGCAATCAGCCCCAGCATTTT.

This clonotype was seen only once. This may come from a read error, since a much larger clone is one base off. This sequence joins TRBV20-1 and TRBJ1-1; 10 bases map to TRBD1. This CDR3 comprises 14 residues. CDR1 and CDR2 (germline): DFQATT, SNEGSKA (reference sequence). With 5 bases clipped from V and 4 bases from J, the junction kept 7 bases outside the gene matches. CDR3 amino acids: CSAGRGQGGTEAFF. The CDR3 region has the DNA TGCAGTGCTGGGAGAGGACAGGGGGGCACTGAAGCTTTCTTT.

The sample holds one count of this clonotype. J is TRBJ2-3 and V is TRBV10-3, with D perhaps matching TRBD2 (5 bases). The V gene's germline CDR1 is ENHRY and CDR2 SYGVKD. V gave up 2 bases and J gave up 6 bases, with 9 bases separating them. This CDR3 has 13 residues. The CDR3 here is CAISETLVDTQYF. CDR3 nucleotides: TGTGCCATCAGTGAGACACTAGTTGATACGCAGTATTTT.

This clonotype has at least ten counts. The V gene is TRBV20-1, the J gene TRBJ1-1, with D possibly matching TRBD1 (6 bases). The ends were cut back, 1 base at V and 5 bases at J, with 17 bases in the middle. Germline V gene sequence: CDR1 DFQATT, CDR2 SNEGSKA (reference sequence). CDR3 size: 15 residues. The CDR3 loop is CSARGLGRGQTEAFF. The CDR3 DNA follows: TGCAGTGCTAGAGGTCTTGGGAGGGGACAAACTGAAGCTTTCTTT.

This clonotype was counted only a few times. This chain links TRBV10-3 with TRBJ2-3, with D tentatively TRBD1 or TRBD2 (7 bases each). Trimming took off 6 bases at V and 3 bases at J, with 13 bases between the two ends. Germline V lookup: CDR1 ENHRY, CDR2 SYGVKD. This CDR3 comprises 14 residues. As DNA, the CDR3 is TGTGCCATCAGAAGGGGGGGACAGACAGATACGCAGTATTTT. Translation gives CAIRRGGQTDTQYF.

This clonotype has ten or more counts. The gene calls are TRBV5-4 and TRBJ2-4, with 7 positions matching TRBD1. The V and J ends lost 2 bases and 2 bases, in that order; junction bases with no gene match: 7. CDR3 length: 16 amino acids. Germline CDR1 and CDR2: SGHNT and YYREEE (reference sequence). The CDR3 sequence: CASSLLRQGTKNIQYF. The CDR3 DNA sequence: TGTGCCAGCAGCTTACTCCGACAGGGAACCAAAAACATTCAGTACTTC.

The gene calls are TRBV12-3 or TRBV12-4 and TRBJ2-3, with D possibly called TRBD1 or TRBD2 (5 bases each). This CDR3 has 14 amino acids. V lost 6 bases and J 4 bases, leaving 14 bases between the germline ends. The CDR3 loop reads CASRFRERADTQYF. CDR3 in DNA: TGTGCCAGCAGGTTCAGGGAGAGGGCAGATACGCAGTATTTT.

This clonotype is medium-sized (0.01 to 0.1%) by share. This chain links TRBV20-1 with TRBJ2-1; 13 bases fit TRBD2. In germline, CDR1 is DFQATT, CDR2 SNEGSKA (reference sequence). This CDR3 is 12 amino acids long. With 5 bases clipped from V and 8 bases from J, the junction kept 0 bases outside the gene matches. The CDR3, as DNA: TGCAGTGCTGGACTAGCGGGAGATGAGCAGTTCTTC. Translation gives CSAGLAGDEQFF.

The chain joins TRBV11-1 to TRBJ2-5; 9 positions agree with TRBD2. The V segment lost 7 bases and the J segment 6 bases; nucleotides outside the gene matches: 12. From germline, CDR1 is SGHAT and CDR2 FQDESV (reference sequence). The CDR3 spans 15 residues. The CDR3 nucleotides are TGTGCCAGCACCCGGGGTGCGGGAGGGGGTAAGACCCAGTACTTC. It yields the protein CASTRGAGGGKTQYF.

This clonotype ranks as medium-sized. This chain uses TRBV6-1 with TRBJ2-3, with a weak D call TRBD1 (6 bases). The CDR3 runs to 15 residues. Per germline, CDR1 MNHNS and CDR2 SASEGT. V lost 6 bases and J 5 bases, leaving 18 bases between the germline ends. The CDR3 DNA reads TGTGCCAGCAGCCCTGACAGGTCCCGCGGAGATACGCAGTATTTT. Its translation is CASSPDRSRGDTQYF.

This clonotype was seen many times. This chain joins TRBV19 and TRBJ2-5; the match to TRBD2 covers 8 bases. The V segment lost 4 bases and the J segment 5 bases; nucleotides outside the gene matches: 9. CDR3 length: 15 amino acids. CDR1 is LNHDA, CDR2 SQIVND, per germline (reference sequence). The CDR3 DNA reads TGTGCCAGTAGTAGCCGTGGTAGCGGGATGGAGACCCAGTACTTC. This sequence encodes CASSSRGSGMETQYF.

The V and J genes are TRBV19 and TRBJ2-7, with 7 bases aligning to TRBD1. J lost 3 bases, V lost 4 bases, and 9 bases had no gene match. This CDR3 has 15 amino acids. CDR1 and CDR2 (germline): LNHDA, SQIVND (reference sequence). The chain's CDR3 is CASSTKGDRNYEQYF. The CDR3 DNA is TGTGCCAGTAGTACCAAGGGGGACAGAAACTACGAGCAGTACTTC.

This clonotype is classed as medium-sized. The V and J genes are TRBV6-6 and TRBJ2-7, with 11 positions matching TRBD1. With 1 base clipped from V and 5 bases from J, the junction kept 7 bases outside the gene matches. The CDR3 extends over 16 amino acids. Germline V gene sequence: CDR1 MNHNY, CDR2 SVGAGI (reference sequence). CDR3 amino acids: CASSYLPGQGVNEQYF. CDR3 in DNA: TGTGCCAGCAGTTACTTACCGGGACAGGGGGTCAACGAGCAGTACTTC.

This clonotype was counted at least ten times. Relative to the germline gene, one junction end is altered; a read error may explain this. This sequence joins TRBV7-7 and TRBJ2-7; 7 nucleotides agree with TRBD1. The CDR3 is made up of 15 amino acids. Germline CDR1 and CDR2: SSHAT and FNYEAQ (reference sequence). The CDR3 here is CASSLGPGTEHEQYF. For the CDR3, the DNA is TGTGCTAGCAGCTTAGGTCCCGGGACAGAACACGAGCAGTACTTC.

The chain couples TRBV12-3 or TRBV12-4 to TRBJ1-5, with a tentative D call TRBD1 (6 bases). V lost 5 bases and J lost 2, with 10 bases in between. The CDR3 is 14 residues long. This CDR3 is CASSIRQGNQPQHF. CDR3 coding DNA: TGTGCCAGCAGTATACGACAGGGCAATCAGCCCCAGCATTTT.

This clonotype is medium-sized by share. The chain couples TRBV28 to TRBJ1-2; unclear D gene. CDR3 length equals 14 residues. With 2 bases removed from V and 4 bases from J, the gap between germline ends came to 11 bases. Germline V gives CDR1 MDHEN, CDR2 SYDVKM. CDR3 residues: CASSLEFKSYGYTF. The DNA of the CDR3 is TGTGCCAGCAGTTTAGAGTTTAAAAGCTATGGCTACACCTTC.

In its sample, this clonotype was seen a few times. The chain is built from TRBV18 and TRBJ1-1; a weak D match, TRBD1 (5 bases). CDR1 KGHSH and CDR2 LQKENI come from the germline V gene. V lost 3 bases, J lost 3 bases, and 17 bases lay in between. This CDR3 spans 16 amino acids. The CDR3 sequence: CASSPLGTRRDTEAFF. The CDR3 region has the DNA TGTGCCAGCTCACCGCTCGGGACGAGGCGAGACACTGAAGCTTTCTTT.

This clonotype was counted at least ten times. For the CDR3, the DNA is TGCGCCAGCAGCCAAGATGCAGGAGTGCAAGATACGCAGTATTTT. Protein: CASSQDAGVQDTQYF. The chain recombines TRBV4-3 with TRBJ2-3; D remains ambiguous. Trimming removed 0 bases at V and 5 bases at J, with 12 bases between. From germline, CDR1 is LGHNA and CDR2 YSLEER. The length of the CDR3 is 15 residues.

This chain joins TRBV5-1 and TRBJ2-7; 12 bases line up with TRBD2. This CDR3 spans 18 amino acids. Germline trimming cut 1 base from V and 3 bases from J; bases unmatched to any gene: 11. Germline V gene lookup returns CDR1 SGHRS and CDR2 YFSETQ. The CDR3 reads CASSLRPPATSGSYEQYF. Here the CDR3 DNA reads TGCGCCAGCAGCTTGCGGCCCCCTGCGACTAGCGGGAGCTACGAGCAGTACTTC.

In this sample, this clonotype is medium-sized (0.01 to 0.1%). This sequence joins TRBV6-1 and TRBJ1-1, with 7 bases matching TRBD1. Unmatched junction bases numbered 10, after V lost 6 bases and J lost 9 bases. The length of the CDR3 is 13 residues. Germline CDR1 MNHNS, CDR2 SASEGT. CDR3 DNA sequence: TGTGCCAGCAGAATCGACAGGGCAACCAAAGCTTTCTTT. Translated, it gives CASRIDRATKAFF.

The rearrangement joins TRBV12-3 or TRBV12-4 to TRBJ2-7; D unresolved. V was shortened by 4 bases and J by 7 bases, with 20 bases between the two germline ends. The CDR3 runs 15 residues. The CDR3 loop is CASSSPWPRVGEQYF. The CDR3 DNA reads TGTGCCAGCAGTTCGCCCTGGCCCCGGGTAGGGGAGCAGTACTTC.

This clonotype was observed at least ten times. A junction boundary mismatches the germline segment, possibly from a read error. The V and J genes are TRBV7-7 and TRBJ1-1; D gene ambiguous. Germline lookup yields CDR1 SSHAT and CDR2 FNYEAQ (reference sequence). This CDR3 is 13 amino acids long. CDR3 region: CASSFSPNTEAFF. The CDR3 nucleotides read TGTGCTAGCAGCTTTTCTCCGAACACTGAAGCTTTCTTT.

This clonotype has ten or more counts. The chain has TRBV5-1 and TRBJ2-7; a possible D gene is TRBD1 (6 bases). Trimming removed 4 bases at V and 2 bases at J, with 19 bases between. CDR1 is SGHRS and CDR2 is YFSETQ in the germline V gene. CDR3 length: 16 amino acids. The CDR3 DNA reads TGCGCCAGCAGCCTTCTACCGGGACATCGGACCTACGAGCAGTACTTC. Protein: CASSLLPGHRTYEQYF.